This T cell receptor (beta chain) was captured by sequencing in a study of T cells in Graves' hyperthyroidism and ophthalmopathy. RNA transcripts served as the template for amplifying TCR beta CDR3 regions. RT-PCR in the first round (using the HTBI primer set) targeted the TCR CDR3. TCRdb called the multiplex PCR reads again in MiXCR, with one record for every CDR3 protein. The sample comprises roughly 600,000 distinct CDR3 sequences, 13% to 15% of which are singletons, and around 12% rests with the top ten. The CDR3 loop spans 10 amino acids. From germline, CDR1 is LGHDT and CDR2 YNNKEL (reference sequence). V lost 3 bases to trimming and J lost 12 bases, with 6 bases between them.

This TCR was recovered from a woman between 45 and 60 years old with Graves' ophthalmopathy. The chain carries TRBV3-1 and TRBJ2-1; D ambiguous. The sequenced material came from blood. In DNA, the CDR3 is TGTGCCAGCAGCCAGAAGGGGCAGTTCTTC. It encodes CASSQKGQFF.